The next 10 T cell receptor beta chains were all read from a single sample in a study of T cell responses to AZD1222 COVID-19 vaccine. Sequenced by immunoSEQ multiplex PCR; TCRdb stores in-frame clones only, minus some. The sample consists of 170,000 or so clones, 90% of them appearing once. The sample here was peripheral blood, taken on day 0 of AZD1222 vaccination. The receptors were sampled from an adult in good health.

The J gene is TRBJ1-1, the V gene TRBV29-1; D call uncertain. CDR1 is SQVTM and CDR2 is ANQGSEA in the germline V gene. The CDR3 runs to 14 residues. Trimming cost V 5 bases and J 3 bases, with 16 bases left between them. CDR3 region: CSVSKQPRDTEAFF. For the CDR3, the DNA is TGCAGCGTTAGCAAACAGCCCCGGGACACTGAAGCTTTCTTT. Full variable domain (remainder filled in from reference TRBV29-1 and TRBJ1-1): SAVISQKPSRDICQRGTSLTIQCQVDSQVTMMFWYRQQPGQSLTLIATANQGSEATYESGFVIDKFPISRPNLTFSTLTVSNMSPEDSSIYLCSVSKQPRDTEAFFGQGTRLTVV.

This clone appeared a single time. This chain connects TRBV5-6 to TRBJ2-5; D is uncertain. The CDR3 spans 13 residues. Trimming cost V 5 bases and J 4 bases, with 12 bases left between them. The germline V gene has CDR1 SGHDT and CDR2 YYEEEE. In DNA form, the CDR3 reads TGTGCCAGCAGGCTGGGCCTCGGAGAGACCCAGTACTTC. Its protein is CASRLGLGETQYF.

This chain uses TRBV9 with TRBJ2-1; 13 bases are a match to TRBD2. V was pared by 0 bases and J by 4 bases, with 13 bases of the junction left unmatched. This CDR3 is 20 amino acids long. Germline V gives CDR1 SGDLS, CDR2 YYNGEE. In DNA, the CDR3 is TGTGCCAGCAGCGTAGCTAGTGTACTAGCGGGGGGGTCTACATACAATGAGCAGTTCTTC. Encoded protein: CASSVASVLAGGSTYNEQFF.

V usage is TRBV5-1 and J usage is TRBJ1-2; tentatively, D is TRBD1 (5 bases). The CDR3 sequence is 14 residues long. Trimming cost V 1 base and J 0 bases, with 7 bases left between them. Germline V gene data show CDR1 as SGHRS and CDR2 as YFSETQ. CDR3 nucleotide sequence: TGCGCCAGCAGCTTGCAGGGTTCTAACTATGGCTACACCTTC. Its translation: CASSLQGSNYGYTF.

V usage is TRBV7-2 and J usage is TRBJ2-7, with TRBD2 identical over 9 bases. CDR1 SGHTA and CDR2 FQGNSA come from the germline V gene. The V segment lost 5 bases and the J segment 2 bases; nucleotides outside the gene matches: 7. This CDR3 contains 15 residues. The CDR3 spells CASSPSGGGAYEQYF. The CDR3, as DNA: TGTGCCAGCAGCCCCTCCGGCGGGGGGGCCTACGAGCAGTACTTC.

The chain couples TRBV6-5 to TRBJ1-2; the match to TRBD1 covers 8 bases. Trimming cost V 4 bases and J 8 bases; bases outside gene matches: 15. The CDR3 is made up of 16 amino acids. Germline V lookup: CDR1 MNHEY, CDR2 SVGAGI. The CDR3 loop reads CASSSPRNQGAGGYTF. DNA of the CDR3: TGTGCCAGCAGTTCCCCAAGAAACCAGGGGGCCGGAGGCTACACCTTC.

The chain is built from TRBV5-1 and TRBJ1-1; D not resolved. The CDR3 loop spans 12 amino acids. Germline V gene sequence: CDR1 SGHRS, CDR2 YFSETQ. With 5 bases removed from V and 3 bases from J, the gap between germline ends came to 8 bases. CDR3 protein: CASRRTDTEAFF. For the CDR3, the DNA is TGCGCCAGCAGAAGGACGGACACTGAAGCTTTCTTT.

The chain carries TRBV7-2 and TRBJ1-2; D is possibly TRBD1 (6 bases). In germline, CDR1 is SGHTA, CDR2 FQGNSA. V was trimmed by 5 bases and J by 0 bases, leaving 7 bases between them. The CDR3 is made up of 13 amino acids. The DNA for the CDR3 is TGTGCCAGCAGCGCAGGGGCTAACTATGGCTACACCTTC. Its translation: CASSAGANYGYTF.

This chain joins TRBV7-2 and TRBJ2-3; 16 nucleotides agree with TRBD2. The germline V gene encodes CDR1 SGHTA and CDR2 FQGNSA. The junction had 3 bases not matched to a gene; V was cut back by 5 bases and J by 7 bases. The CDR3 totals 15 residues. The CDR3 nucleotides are TGTGCCAGCAGCCCGGGACTAGCGGGGGGGAATACGCAGTATTTT. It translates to CASSPGLAGGNTQYF.

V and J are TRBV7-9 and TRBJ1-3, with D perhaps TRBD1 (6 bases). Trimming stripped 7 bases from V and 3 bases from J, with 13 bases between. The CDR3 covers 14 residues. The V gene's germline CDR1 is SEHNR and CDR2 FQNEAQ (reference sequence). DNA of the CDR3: TGTGCCAGCAACCAACAGGGTAATGGAAACACCATATATTTT. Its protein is CASNQQGNGNTIYF.